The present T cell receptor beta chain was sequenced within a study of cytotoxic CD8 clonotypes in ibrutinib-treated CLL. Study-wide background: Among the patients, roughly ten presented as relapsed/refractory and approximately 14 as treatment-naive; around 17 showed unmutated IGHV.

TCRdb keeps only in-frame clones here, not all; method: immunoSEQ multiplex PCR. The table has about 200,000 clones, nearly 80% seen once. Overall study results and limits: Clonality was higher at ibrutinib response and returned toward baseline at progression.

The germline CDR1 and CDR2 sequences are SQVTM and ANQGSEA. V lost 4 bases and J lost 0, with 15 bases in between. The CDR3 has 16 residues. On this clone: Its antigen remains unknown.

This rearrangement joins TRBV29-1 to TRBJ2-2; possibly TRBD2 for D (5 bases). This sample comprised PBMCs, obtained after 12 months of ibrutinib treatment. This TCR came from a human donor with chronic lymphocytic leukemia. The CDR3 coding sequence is TGCAGCGTTGGTCTGGGAGCGGACGCGAACACCGGGGAGCTGTTTTTT. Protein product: CSVGLGADANTGELFF.